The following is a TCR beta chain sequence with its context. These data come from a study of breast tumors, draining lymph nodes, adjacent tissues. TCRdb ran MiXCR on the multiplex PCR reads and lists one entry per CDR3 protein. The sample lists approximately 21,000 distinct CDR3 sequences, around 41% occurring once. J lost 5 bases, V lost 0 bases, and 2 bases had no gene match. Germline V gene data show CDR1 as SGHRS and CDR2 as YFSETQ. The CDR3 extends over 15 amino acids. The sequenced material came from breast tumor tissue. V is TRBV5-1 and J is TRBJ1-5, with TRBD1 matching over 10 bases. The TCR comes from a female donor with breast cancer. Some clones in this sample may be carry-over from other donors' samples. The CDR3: CASSLGGTGDQPQHF. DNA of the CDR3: TGCGCCAGCAGCTTGGGGGGGACAGGGGATCAGCCCCAGCATTTT.